This T cell receptor (beta chain) came from a study of T-cell memory formation after mild COVID-19. Regarding the study as a whole: Some clones that responded turned up in pre-infection memory, which suggests that cross-reactive memory joined in.

CDR3 length: 14 amino acids. Germline-derived CDR1 and CDR2 are SEHNR and FQNEAQ (reference sequence). V was shortened by 1 base and J by 2 bases, with 8 bases between the two germline ends. TCRdb processed the 5' RACE reads anew with MiXCR; each CDR3 protein has one entry. The data contain around 530,000 distinct CDR3 sequences, about 22% of them singletons. Details on this clonotype: As yet, its antigen is unknown.

The chain uses TRBV7-9 and TRBJ1-1; no clear D gene. The TCR originated in an adult woman who had mild COVID-19 (a few samples of this study predate the infection). Cell type and time point are not known. Specimen: PBMCs or a T cell subset sorted from them (not recorded which). Here the CDR3 reads CASSLGHDNTEAFF. CDR3 sequence (DNA): TGTGCCAGCAGCTTAGGACACGATAACACTGAAGCTTTCTTT.